Detailed here is one T cell receptor (beta chain). It lacks a known antigen. Within one base of it there is no much larger clone, and no base qualities were kept. The time point label for this specimen denotes: cells obtained before transplantation from donor or recipient. CD3+CD4+ and CD3+CD8+ populations were FACS-sorted from unstimulated pre-transplant donor and recipient cells taken from spleen or lymph nodes. The germline V gene (reference sequence) yields GTSNPN for CDR1 and SVGIG for CDR2. Reading from cysteine to phenylalanine, the CDR3 counts 16 amino acids. Only the CDR3 DNA stays, 48 bases, in frame from base 1. Trimming leaves V shorter by 1 base and J shorter by 3 bases, with the junction holding 10 bases beyond the gene matches. This entry comes from a study of graft-versus-host responses after intestinal transplantation (dated by TCRdb to about 2021). For context, the study as a whole: Multivisceral, liver-intestinal, or isolated intestinal transplants were received by the recipients. Donor T cell macrochimerism was defined as a peak of at least 4% donor T cells among recipient peripheral blood mononuclear cells. Anti-thymocyte globulin induction was given to all recipients, followed by maintenance tacrolimus and steroids for approximately three years. After intestinal transplantation, graft-versus-host and host-versus-graft alloreactive T cell clones were followed in the graft, circulation and bone marrow using bulk TCR-beta CDR3 sequencing. To identify alloreactive clones, pre-transplant mixed lymphocyte reaction products were sequenced and compared with unstimulated pre-transplant donor and recipient T cells. Samples from a few later patients were sequenced in-house on an Illumina MiSeq with MiXCR processing rather than by the commercial service. The cohort enrolled some 23 intestinal transplant recipients, one of whom was a retransplant, and a few patients without pretransplant specimens were excluded.

The library came from the immunoSEQ multiplex PCR assay. In most patients, genomic DNA was isolated using the Qiagen DNeasy Blood and Tissue Kit and sent frozen to Adaptive Biotechnologies for TCR sequencing. High-throughput TCR-beta CDR3 sequencing of genomic DNA from most patients was performed by Adaptive Biotechnologies. Processing in the source paper ran as follows. Adaptive's ImmunoSEQ software was the source of the TCR sequencing data for 18 patients, while a few other patients were processed with MiXCR and VDJtools. To correct CD4 versus CD8 sorting errors, any sequence found in both subsets at a frequency ratio below 5:1 was removed. CDR3 nucleotide sequences shared between donor and recipient were removed because the origin of such sequences could not be assigned. Alloreactive clones required at least 2-fold expansion over unstimulated cells and minimum CFSE-low frequency of 0.002% (template counts) or 0.001% (read counts). Clones were considered mappable if detected in sequenced pre-transplant spleen, lymph node, or MLR CFSE-low populations of the donor or recipient. The cumulative frequency of alloreactive clones was calculated as a percentage of all sequences, weighted by copy number. The immuneACCESS repertoire file appears here via TCRdb, limited to in-frame rearrangements. These files lack a portion of the clones; in checked studies, under half of the deficit traces to unresolved V genes, and the cause of the others is not known. V, J and clone size reflect that table, while D and trimming were determined from the DNA. Here the sample has 70,000 or so clones; over 75% occur a single time. Clones ranked in the top ten supply 0.39% of the sample.

Summary of the overall study and its limitations: GvH clones were found in recipient bone marrow, and some of the GvH clones appeared earlier in ileal mucosa or blood, which is consistent with an intestinal mucosal origin. The relatively low number and heterogeneity of intestinal transplant patients limited the conclusions. Early after transplant, peak levels of circulating GvH clones were found to be associated with declines in HvG clones. In patients with donor T cell macrochimerism, the allografts had high GvH to HvG T cell clonal ratios.

This clonotype originated in a human donor who was the organ donor for an intestinal transplant. The sequence is built from TRBV30 and TRBJ2-5, with 8 bases in between that match TRBD2. Sequencing was performed on unstimulated CD4+ T cells sorted from spleen or lymph node cells, taken before transplant. The CDR3 corresponds to CAWSAGGGRLEETQYF. The sequence in DNA is TGTGCCTGGAGTGCGGGGGGGGGCCGATTGGAAGAGACCCAGTACTTC.